What follows are 18 T cell receptor beta chains derived from one specimen sequenced in a study of T cells in Graves' hyperthyroidism and ophthalmopathy. There were TCR beta CDR3 regions amplified from RNA transcripts. The study used the HTBI primer set for a first-round RT-PCR of the TCR CDR3. In TCRdb, the multiplex PCR reads were re-called with MiXCR into one record per CDR3 protein. Of around 610,000 distinct CDR3 sequences listed, approximately 14% were seen once; the top ten hold around 4.1%. The sample comprised blood. These receptors all come from a woman between 40 and 55 years old with Graves' ophthalmopathy.

In this sample, this clonotype turned up many times. The rearrangement joins TRBV19 to TRBJ2-7; D is possibly TRBD2 (6 bases). The CDR3 length is 15 residues. V lost 7 bases, J lost 0 bases, and 16 bases lay in between. From germline, CDR1 is LNHDA and CDR2 SQIVND (reference sequence). CDR3: CASNNGGHGSYEQYF. For the CDR3, the DNA is TGTGCCAGTAACAATGGAGGGCACGGCTCCTACGAGCAGTACTTC.

The J gene is TRBJ2-2, the V gene TRBV6-1; no definite D call. Germline V gene data show CDR1 as MNHNS and CDR2 as SASEGT. The V and J ends lost 6 bases and 8 bases respectively, with 10 bases between them. This CDR3 contains 12 residues. The CDR3 spells CASRRPRGELFF. CDR3 sequence (DNA): TGTGCCAGCAGGCGGCCTCGGGGGGAGCTGTTTTTT.

The rearrangement uses TRBV10-2 and TRBJ2-7; 8 bases fit TRBD2. The CDR3 is 13 residues long. J was trimmed by 3 bases and V by 7 bases; bases with no gene match: 5. Germline CDR1 and CDR2: WSHSY and SAAADI. In DNA form, the CDR3 reads TGCGCCAGCACAGGGACTAGAAACTACGAGCAGTACTTC. Translating it yields CASTGTRNYEQYF.

V gene TRBV6-5 combines with J gene TRBJ1-6; D is undetermined. Trimming stripped 0 bases from V and 7 bases from J, with 7 bases between. Germline V gene data show CDR1 as MNHEY and CDR2 as SVGAGI. CDR3 length: 14 residues. The DNA of the CDR3 is TGTGCCAGCAGTTACTCGGACGGAAATTCACCCCTCCACTTT. This gives the protein CASSYSDGNSPLHF.

In its sample, this clonotype was seen many times. The V and J genes are TRBV12-3 or TRBV12-4 and TRBJ2-4; TRBD2 matches 8 bases. Trimming cost V 1 base and J 3 bases; bases outside gene matches: 2. CDR3 length equals 15 residues. The CDR3 DNA follows: TGTGCCAGCAGTTTAGTGGCGGGAGGCAAAAACATTCAGTACTTC. This translates into CASSLVAGGKNIQYF.

The chain carries TRBV7-3 and TRBJ1-2, with 12 nucleotides matching TRBD1. Trimming at V came to 1 base and at J to 7 bases, leaving 7 bases not matched to a gene. This CDR3 has 16 residues. Germline loops: CDR1 SGHTA, CDR2 FQGTGA. The CDR3 sequence: CASSLRVGQGAGGYTF. The CDR3 bases are TGTGCCAGCAGCTTAAGAGTGGGACAGGGGGCAGGTGGCTACACCTTC.

The rearrangement uses TRBV30 and TRBJ2-2; D is undetermined. In germline, CDR1 is GTSNPN, CDR2 SVGIG (reference sequence). V was trimmed by 3 bases and J by 1 base, leaving 12 bases between them. This CDR3 region has 15 residues. CDR3 sequence reads: CAWRSWRKNTGELFF. The CDR3 coding sequence is TGTGCCTGGAGATCCTGGCGGAAGAACACCGGGGAGCTGTTTTTT.

This clonotype was counted ten times or more. The rearrangement joins TRBV15 to TRBJ1-1; D remains ambiguous. The germline V and J ends were trimmed by 1 base and 4 bases, with 7 bases remaining between them. This CDR3 region has 13 residues. Germline CDR1 and CDR2: LNHNV and YYDKDF (reference sequence). The CDR3: CATSRGTGTEAFF. CDR3 nucleotide sequence: TGTGCCACCAGCAGAGGAACGGGCACTGAAGCTTTCTTT.

This clonotype came up a few times. The V and J genes are TRBV4-2 and TRBJ2-3; TRBD1 is a possible D gene (6 bases). The CDR3 runs to 15 residues. The germline V gene encodes CDR1 LGHNA and CDR2 YNFKEQ. V lost 1 base, J lost 5 bases, and 13 bases lay in between. The CDR3 DNA follows: TGTGCCAGCAGCCAAGGAGGACAGCGCGGAGATACGCAGTATTTT. Translated, it gives CASSQGGQRGDTQYF.

In this sample, this clonotype turned up many times. V and J are TRBV20-1 and TRBJ2-5; D is uncertain. The CDR3 consists of 13 residues. Trimming removed 5 bases at V and 4 bases at J, with 14 bases between. Looked up from germline, CDR1 is DFQATT and CDR2 is SNEGSKA (reference sequence). The chain's CDR3 is CSASKGLGETQYF. The CDR3 bases are TGCAGTGCTTCAAAAGGGCTCGGAGAGACCCAGTACTTC.

In its sample, this clonotype was seen a few times. The chain has TRBV25-1 and TRBJ2-7, with TRBD1 identical over 9 bases. V shed 6 bases and J 2 bases; nucleotides not matched to a gene: 11. The CDR3 consists of 16 residues. Per the germline V gene, CDR1 is MGHDK and CDR2 is SYGVNS. CDR3 sequence (DNA): TGTGCCAGCAGCGGGGACAGGGTAGGGAGCGCCTACGAGCAGTACTTC. As protein: CASSGDRVGSAYEQYF.

This clonotype was seen ten or more times. This chain uses TRBV29-1 with TRBJ1-2, with TRBD1 identical over 7 bases. The junction had 7 bases not matched to a gene; V was cut back by 5 bases and J by 7 bases. The CDR3 spans 12 residues. Germline assignment: CDR1 SQVTM and CDR2 ANQGSEA. CDR3 loop: CSVFDRVSGYTF. The CDR3 coding sequence is TGCAGCGTTTTTGACAGGGTCAGTGGCTACACCTTC.

At least ten counts were recorded for this clonotype. The chain links TRBV15 to TRBJ2-5; 7 positions agree with TRBD2. Trimming took 3 bases from V and 0 from J; bases not matched to a gene: 10. The CDR3 consists of 17 residues. CDR1 is LNHNV and CDR2 is YYDKDF in the germline V gene (reference sequence). The CDR3 is CATSSTSGSGYQETQYF. Here the CDR3 DNA reads TGTGCCACCAGCAGTACCTCGGGTAGCGGGTACCAAGAGACCCAGTACTTC.

The chain uses TRBV11-2 and TRBJ2-2, with a weak D call TRBD2 (5 bases). V lost 7 bases and J lost 4, with 16 bases in between. The V gene's germline CDR1 is SGHAT and CDR2 FQNNGV. The CDR3 length is 15 residues. CDR3 protein: CASTLGGSGTGELFF. Here the CDR3 DNA reads TGTGCCAGCACTCTGGGCGGGTCGGGCACCGGGGAGCTGTTTTTT.

Ten or more counts support this clonotype. CDR3 loop: CASSATDTQYF. The DNA for the CDR3 is TGTGCCAGCAGTGCCACAGATACGCAGTATTTT. V gene TRBV12-3 or TRBV12-4 combines with J gene TRBJ2-3; no clear D. The CDR3 is made up of 11 amino acids. Trimming shortened V by 5 bases and J by 2 bases, and 2 bases separated the two germline ends.

This clonotype has a handful of counts. This chain links TRBV29-1 with TRBJ1-2; D remains ambiguous. CDR1 SQVTM and CDR2 ANQGSEA come from the germline V gene. This CDR3 is 11 amino acids long. V was trimmed by 0 bases and J by 8 bases, leaving 7 bases between them. Here the CDR3 reads CSVEETRGYTF. The CDR3 nucleotides are TGCAGCGTTGAAGAGACAAGGGGCTACACCTTC.

At least ten counts were recorded for this clonotype. CDR3 sequence: CASSQPRLGYTF. CDR3 DNA sequence: TGTGCCAGCAGCCAACCCAGGCTTGGCTACACCTTC. The chain employs TRBV7-2 and TRBJ1-2; D is undetermined. CDR1 and CDR2 from the germline V gene are SGHTA and FQGNSA. V gave up 5 bases and J gave up 7 bases, with 11 bases separating them. The CDR3 covers 12 residues.

This clonotype was seen many times. This chain connects TRBV29-1 to TRBJ2-5; D gene unclear. CDR1 and CDR2 (germline): SQVTM, ANQGSEA. The V gene lost 4 bases and the J gene lost 10 bases, with 16 bases spanning the gap. This CDR3 has 12 residues. Written as DNA, the CDR3 is TGCAGCGTTGTACTGGGCATCCGCGACCAGTACTTC. This codes for CSVVLGIRDQYF.